The present TCR beta chain was sequenced within a study of T cells in Graves' hyperthyroidism and ophthalmopathy. Across the study: Peripheral blood samples were taken at initial diagnosis, prior to any treatment.

A remark on this clonotype: What it recognizes is unknown.

Study-level results: Most clonotypes that expanded in the thyroid above 0.001 also showed up in blood.

Newly diagnosed hyperthyroidism, duration under 2 months, in patients aged 18 to 65. Exclusions: uncontrolled infection, other autoimmune disease, pregnancy, lactation. Amplification yielded TCR beta CDR3 regions, with RNA transcripts as the source. Initially, a first-round RT-PCR of the TCR CDR3 employed the HTBI primer set. From the multiplex PCR reads, TCRdb called clonotypes with MiXCR, one entry per CDR3 protein. The sample has some 760,000 distinct CDR3 sequences, less than 15% seen once. The receptor comes from a woman aged 18 to 35 with Graves' hyperthyroidism. The sample comprised blood.

CDR3 sequence reads: CASSPWGTSEKLFF. The CDR3 DNA follows: TGTGCCAGCAGCCCTTGGGGGACAAGTGAAAAACTGTTTTTT. The chain combines TRBV5-5 with TRBJ1-4; D is perhaps TRBD1 (6 bases). Germline-derived CDR1 and CDR2 are SGHKS and YYEKEE (reference sequence). The CDR3 runs 14 residues. V was shortened by 4 bases and J by 7 bases, with 14 bases between the two germline ends.